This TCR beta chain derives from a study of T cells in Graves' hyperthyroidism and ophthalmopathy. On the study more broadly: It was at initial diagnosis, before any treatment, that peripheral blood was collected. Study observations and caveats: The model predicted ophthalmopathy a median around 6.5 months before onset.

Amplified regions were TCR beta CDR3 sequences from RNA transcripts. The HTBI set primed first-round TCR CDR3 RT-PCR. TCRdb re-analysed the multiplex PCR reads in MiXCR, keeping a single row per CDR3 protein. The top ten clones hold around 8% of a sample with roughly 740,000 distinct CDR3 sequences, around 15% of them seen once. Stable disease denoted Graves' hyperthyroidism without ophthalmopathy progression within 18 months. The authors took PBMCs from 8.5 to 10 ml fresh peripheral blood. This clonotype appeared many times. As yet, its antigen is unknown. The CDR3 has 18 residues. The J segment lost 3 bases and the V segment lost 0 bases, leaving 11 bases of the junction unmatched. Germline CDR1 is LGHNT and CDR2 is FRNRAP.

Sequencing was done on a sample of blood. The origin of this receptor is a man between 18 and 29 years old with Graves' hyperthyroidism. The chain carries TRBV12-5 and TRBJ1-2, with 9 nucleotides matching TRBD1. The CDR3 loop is CASGLVQTGGRLDYGYTF. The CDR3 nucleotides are TGTGCTAGTGGTTTGGTACAAACAGGGGGCCGTTTGGACTATGGCTACACCTTC.